The TCR beta chain described here comes from a study of T cells in Graves' hyperthyroidism and ophthalmopathy. The wider study: The blood sample was taken at first diagnosis, before treatment began. Notes on the study in general: Most thyroid clonotypes that were expanded above 0.001 also turned up in blood.

This clonotype has at least ten counts. Its antigen is as yet unknown. RNA transcripts provided the source from which TCR beta CDR3 regions were amplified. RT-PCR in the first round (using the HTBI primer set) targeted the TCR CDR3. MiXCR, run by TCRdb on the multiplex PCR reads, gives a single entry per CDR3 protein. The data show hundreds of thousands of distinct CDR3 sequences, with 22% seen just once and around 64% held by the top ten. Under 3 months was the duration of disease in ophthalmopathy patients, who also had a Clinical Activity Score of at least 3 and a NOSPECS grade of at least 4. This receptor was obtained from a young man with Graves' ophthalmopathy. Material: blood.

CDR3 nucleotides: TGTGCCAGCAGCGCAGGGACAGGGGATGACTACACCTTC. Protein: CASSAGTGDDYTF. The chain combines TRBV11-2 with TRBJ1-2; TRBD1 aligns across 10 bases. V dropped 5 bases and J dropped 10; count of bases not matched to a gene: 7. CDR1 and CDR2 from the germline V gene are SGHAT and FQNNGV. The CDR3 sequence is 13 residues long.